This TCR beta chain comes out of a study of blood T cell repertoires in COVID-19. In this sample, this clone turned up once. Sequencing used immunoSEQ multiplex PCR; TCRdb keeps in-frame clones, though not all of them. The sample records fewer than 150,000 clones, more than 70% being singletons. Germline CDR1 LNHDA, CDR2 SQIVND (reference sequence). V shed 3 bases and J shed 5 bases, with 14 bases lying between them. The CDR3 sequence is 14 residues long. This rearrangement joins TRBV19 to TRBJ2-7; a possible D gene is TRBD1 (5 bases). The receptor was isolated from a human donor in a cohort sampled during active COVID-19. Sequencing was performed on peripheral blood. CDR3 nucleotide sequence: TGTGCCAGTAGTATGGGGCAGGGAAGGGACGAGCAGTACTTC. Amino acid sequence: CASSMGQGRDEQYF.